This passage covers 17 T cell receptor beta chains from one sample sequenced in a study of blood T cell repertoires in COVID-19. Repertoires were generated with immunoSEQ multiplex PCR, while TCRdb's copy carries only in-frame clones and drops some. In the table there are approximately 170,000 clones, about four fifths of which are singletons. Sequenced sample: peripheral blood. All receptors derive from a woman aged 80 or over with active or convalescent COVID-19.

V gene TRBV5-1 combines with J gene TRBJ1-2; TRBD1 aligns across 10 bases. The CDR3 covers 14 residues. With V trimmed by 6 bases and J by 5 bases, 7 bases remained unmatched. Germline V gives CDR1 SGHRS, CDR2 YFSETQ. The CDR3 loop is CASTVDRGVYGYTF. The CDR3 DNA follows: TGCGCCAGCACAGTGGACAGGGGGGTATATGGCTACACCTTC.

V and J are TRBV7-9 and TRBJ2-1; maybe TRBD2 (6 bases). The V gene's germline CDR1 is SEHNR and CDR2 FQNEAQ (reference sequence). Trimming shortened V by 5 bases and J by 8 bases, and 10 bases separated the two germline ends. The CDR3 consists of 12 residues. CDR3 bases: TGTGCCAGCAGCAGGGGACTGGATGAGCAGTTCTTC. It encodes CASSRGLDEQFF.

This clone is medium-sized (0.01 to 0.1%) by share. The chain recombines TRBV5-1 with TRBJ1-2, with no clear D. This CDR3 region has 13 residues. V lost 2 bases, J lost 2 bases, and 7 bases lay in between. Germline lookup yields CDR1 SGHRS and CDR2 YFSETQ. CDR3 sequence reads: CASSLNGNYGYTF. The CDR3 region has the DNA TGCGCCAGCAGCTTAAACGGGAACTATGGCTACACCTTC.

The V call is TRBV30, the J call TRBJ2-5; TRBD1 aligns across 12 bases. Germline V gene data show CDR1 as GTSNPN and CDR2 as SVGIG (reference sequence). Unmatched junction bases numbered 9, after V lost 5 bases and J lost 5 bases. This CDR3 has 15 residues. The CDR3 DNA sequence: TGTGCCTGGGGAACCGGGACAGGGGGCGGGGAGACCCAGTACTTC. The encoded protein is CAWGTGTGGGETQYF.

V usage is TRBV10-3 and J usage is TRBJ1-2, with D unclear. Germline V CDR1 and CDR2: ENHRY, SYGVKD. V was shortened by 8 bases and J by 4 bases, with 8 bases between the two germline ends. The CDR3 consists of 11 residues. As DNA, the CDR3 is TGTGCCATCGGAGCGAGCTATGGCTACACCTTC. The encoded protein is CAIGASYGYTF.

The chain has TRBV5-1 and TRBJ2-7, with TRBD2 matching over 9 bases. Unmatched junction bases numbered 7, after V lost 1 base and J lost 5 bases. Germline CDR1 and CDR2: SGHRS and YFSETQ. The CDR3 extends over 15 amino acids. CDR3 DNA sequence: TGCGCCAGCAGCTTGAGTCGGACTAGCGAGGACGAGCAGTACTTC. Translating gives CASSLSRTSEDEQYF. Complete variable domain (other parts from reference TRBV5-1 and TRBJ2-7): KAGVTQTPRYLIKTRGQQVTLSCSPISGHRSVSWYQQTPGQGLQFLFEYFSETQRNKGNFPGRFSGRQFSNSRSEMNVSTLELGDSALYLCASSLSRTSEDEQYFGPGTRLTVT.

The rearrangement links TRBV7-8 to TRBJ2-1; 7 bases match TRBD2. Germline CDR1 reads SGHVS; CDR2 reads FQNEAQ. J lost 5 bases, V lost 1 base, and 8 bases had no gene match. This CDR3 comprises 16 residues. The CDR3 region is CASSLVGGSTHNEQFF. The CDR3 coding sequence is TGTGCCAGCAGCTTAGTTGGCGGGAGTACCCACAATGAGCAGTTCTTC.

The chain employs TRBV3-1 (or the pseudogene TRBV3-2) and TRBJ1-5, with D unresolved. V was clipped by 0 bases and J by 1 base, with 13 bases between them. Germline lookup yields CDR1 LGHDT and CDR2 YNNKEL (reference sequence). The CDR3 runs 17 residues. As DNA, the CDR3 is TGTGCCAGCAGCCAAGATACCCGGGGTTGGAGCAATCAGCCCCAGCATTTT. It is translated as CASSQDTRGWSNQPQHF.

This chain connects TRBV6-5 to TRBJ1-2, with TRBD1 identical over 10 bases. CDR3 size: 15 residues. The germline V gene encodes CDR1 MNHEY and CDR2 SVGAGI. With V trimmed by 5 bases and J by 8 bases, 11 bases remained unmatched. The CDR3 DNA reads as TGTGCCAGCAGTCTCCGGACAGGGGGTTATCGGGGCTACACCTTC. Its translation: CASSLRTGGYRGYTF.

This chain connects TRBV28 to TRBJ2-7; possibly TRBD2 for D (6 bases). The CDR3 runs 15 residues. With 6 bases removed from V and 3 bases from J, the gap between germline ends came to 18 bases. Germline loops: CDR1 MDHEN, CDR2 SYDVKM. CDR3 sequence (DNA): TGTGCCAGCAGCTCTGGAGGGCAGCTCCGCTACGAGCAGTACTTC. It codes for CASSSGGQLRYEQYF.

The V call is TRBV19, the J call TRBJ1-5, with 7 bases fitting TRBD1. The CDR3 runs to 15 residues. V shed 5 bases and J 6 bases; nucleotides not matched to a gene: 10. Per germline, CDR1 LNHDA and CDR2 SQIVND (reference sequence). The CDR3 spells CASSAGSRGPQPQHF. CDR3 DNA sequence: TGTGCCAGTAGTGCCGGTAGTAGGGGGCCTCAGCCCCAGCATTTT.

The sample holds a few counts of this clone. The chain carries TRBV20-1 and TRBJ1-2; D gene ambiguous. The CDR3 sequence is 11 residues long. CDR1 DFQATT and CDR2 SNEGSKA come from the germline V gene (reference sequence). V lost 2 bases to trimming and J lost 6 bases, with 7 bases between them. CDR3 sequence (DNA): TGCAGTGCTAGAATGGGCGATGGCTACACCTTC. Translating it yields CSARMGDGYTF.

The CDR3 protein is CATSGLNHEAFF. Written as DNA, the CDR3 is TGTGCCACCAGTGGACTCAACCATGAAGCTTTCTTT. V and J are TRBV24-1 and TRBJ1-1; D is uncertain. Trimming left V 5 bases short and J 7 bases short, with 10 bases between. The CDR3 length is 12 residues. Germline assignment: CDR1 KGHDR and CDR2 SFDVKD.

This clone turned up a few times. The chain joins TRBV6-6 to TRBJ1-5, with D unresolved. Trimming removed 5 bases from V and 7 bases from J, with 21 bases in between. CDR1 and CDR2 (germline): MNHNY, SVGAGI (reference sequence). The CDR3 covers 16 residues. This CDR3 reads CASSRLAGSIGQPQHF. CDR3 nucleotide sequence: TGTGCCAGCAGTCGACTGGCGGGGTCCATCGGCCAGCCCCAGCATTTT.

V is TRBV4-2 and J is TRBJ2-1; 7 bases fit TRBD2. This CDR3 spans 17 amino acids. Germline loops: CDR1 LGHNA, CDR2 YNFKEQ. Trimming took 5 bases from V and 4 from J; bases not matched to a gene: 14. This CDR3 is CASSSPGEGGPYNEQFF. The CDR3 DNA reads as TGTGCCAGCAGCTCACCGGGGGAGGGAGGACCTTACAATGAGCAGTTCTTC.

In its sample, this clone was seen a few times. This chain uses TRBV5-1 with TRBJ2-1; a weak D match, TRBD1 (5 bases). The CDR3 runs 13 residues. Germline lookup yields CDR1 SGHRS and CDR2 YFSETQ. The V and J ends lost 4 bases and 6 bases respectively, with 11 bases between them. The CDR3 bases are TGCGCCAGCAGCGGGCAGGGTCCCAATGAGCAGTTCTTC. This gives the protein CASSGQGPNEQFF.

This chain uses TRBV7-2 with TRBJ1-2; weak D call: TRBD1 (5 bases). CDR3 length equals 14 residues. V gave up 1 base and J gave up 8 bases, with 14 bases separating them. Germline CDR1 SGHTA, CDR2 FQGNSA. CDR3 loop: CASSLGAQGRGYTF. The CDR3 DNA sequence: TGTGCCAGCAGCTTAGGAGCGCAGGGCCGGGGCTACACCTTC.